The TCR beta chain under discussion was sequenced for a study of siplizumab effects on memory and regulatory T cells. This clone occurred once. The length of the CDR3 is 15 residues. Trimming removed 6 bases at V and 3 bases at J, with 18 bases between. The germline gives CDR1 LGHNT, CDR2 FRNRAP. Sequenced by immunoSEQ multiplex PCR; TCRdb stores in-frame clones only, minus some. The sample includes about 100,000 clones, about 91% of them seen just once. The sequenced material came from CD4+ T cells sorted from blood. This sequence was found in a human donor in good health. The chain recombines TRBV12-5 with TRBJ2-7; D may be TRBD1 (6 bases). The CDR3 bases are TGTGCTAGTGGCCGCCCCCGGACAGTGCTCTACGAGCAGTACTTC. It yields the protein CASGRPRTVLYEQYF.